The 2 T cell receptor beta chains below come from one sample, sequenced in a study of kidney transplant recipient with SARS-CoV-2 infection. TCRdb passed the reads through MiXCR, listing each CDR3 protein once. The table lists under 300,000 distinct CDR3 sequences, about 30% of them singletons. Specimen: a blood sample, collected at baseline and between days 110 and 120 from a kidney transplant recipient. The receptors originated from a young adult male patient who had COVID-19 and was a kidney transplant recipient. The T cells may come from the graft donor.

At least ten counts were recorded for this clonotype. This chain uses TRBV18 with TRBJ1-6, with 9 bases identical to TRBD1. With 6 bases clipped from V and 7 bases from J, the junction kept 10 bases outside the gene matches. Germline V gene data show CDR1 as KGHSH and CDR2 as LQKENI. CDR3 length: 16 residues. CDR3 loop: CASSPYRGRRNSPLHF. The DNA of the CDR3 is TGTGCCAGCTCTCCCTACAGGGGGCGAAGGAATTCACCCCTCCACTTT.

For this clonotype: This CDR3 is missing its conserved last phenylalanine or tryptophan, likely due to a read error. CDR3 protein: CTWSGTSGRGVEEQYS. In DNA form, the CDR3 reads TGTACCTGGAGCGGGACTAGCGGAAGGGGGGTGGAGGAGCAGTACTCC. The J gene is TRBJ2-7, the V gene TRBV30; TRBD2 agrees at 11 bases. Germline CDR1 reads GTSNPN; CDR2 reads SVGIG (reference sequence). This CDR3 contains 16 residues.